Listed below are T cell receptor beta chains from one sample, sequenced in a study of T cell changes during pregnancy in multiple sclerosis. Assay used: immunoSEQ multiplex PCR; TCRdb lists only in-frame clones, some missing. This table has tens of thousands of clones, approximately 90% appearing once. Specimen: CD4+ T cells from peripheral blood mononuclear cells, collected after pregnancy. The receptor source for this set is a female donor in good health, enrolled as a control in a pregnancy study. CDR3s include the opening cysteine and the closing phenylalanine or tryptophan.

j_call	v_call	cdr3_aa
TRBJ1-1	TRBV2	CASNFPMNTEAFF
TRBJ2-4	TRBV10-3	CAISGGKGDKNIQYF
TRBJ2-7	TRBV5-1	CASSFQGDYEQYF
TRBJ1-3	TRBV9	CASSPPGGTGNTIYF
TRBJ2-1	TRBV19	CASSTTTGNGQFF
TRBJ1-2	TRBV10-3	CAITEGDRGVYGYTF
TRBJ2-7	TRBV4-2	CASSQDQGGTTPYEQYF
TRBJ2-7	TRBV2	CASRAGGSGVDGEQYF
TRBJ2-7	TRBV10-3	CAISDGGGRDNEQYF
TRBJ2-4	TRBV5-1	CASSPGLAGRVNIQYF
TRBJ2-2	TRBV6-1	CASSEMTATGELFF
TRBJ1-2	TRBV6-6	CASSQGQAYGYTF
TRBJ1-2	TRBV2	CASRKGRSDDGYTF
TRBJ2-2	TRBV19	CASSILQDRGSGELFF
TRBJ2-4	TRBV7-9	CASSSGGYGVIQYF
TRBJ2-3	TRBV5-4	CASSLDQTSTDTQYF
TRBJ1-1	TRBV7-9	CASSPWNTEAFF
TRBJ1-1	TRBV7-8	CASSLEQDTEAFF
TRBJ2-1	TRBV19	CASSIGRGNEQFF
TRBJ1-2	TRBV7-2	CASSSRRTGNRGGYTF
TRBJ2-7	TRBV6-5	CASRTDRYEQYF
TRBJ2-7	TRBV6-1	CASSRDTPSYEQYF
TRBJ1-2	TRBV2	CASSVTGDSGGYTF
TRBJ1-5	TRBV4-2	CASSKGQDSNQPQHF
TRBJ2-6	TRBV5-4	CASSFVERGAGANVLTF
TRBJ1-5	TRBV19	CASSAAGTGENQPQHF
TRBJ1-1	TRBV16	CASSPRVGGVSTEAFF
TRBJ2-7	TRBV7-3	CASSPNTGAGEQYF
TRBJ2-2	TRBV9	CASSFTSGSGGELFF
TRBJ2-7	TRBV6-1	CASRGIGGMWYEQYF
TRBJ2-3	TRBV10-3	CAIGTSTDTQYF
TRBJ2-7	TRBV27	CASMPSGSSYEQYF
TRBJ2-1	TRBV25-1	CASSDPGSYNEQFF
TRBJ2-1	TRBV7-7	CASSLAITGQGFNEQFF
TRBJ2-5	TRBV9	CASSVAREAETQYF
TRBJ2-4	TRBV28	CASREGLAKNIQYF
TRBJ1-4	TRBV5-6	CASSFFRVGEKLFF
TRBJ1-5	TRBV19	CASSMGGLGRQPQHF
TRBJ1-3	TRBV7-3	CASSSGTGGGNTIYF
TRBJ1-4	TRBV19	CASSPRAGIEKLFF
TRBJ2-2	TRBV5-1	CASSRTGKSAGELFF
TRBJ2-1	TRBV6-4	CASSQTIIAEQFF
TRBJ1-3	TRBV6-6	CASRPPGDSGNTIYF
TRBJ2-7	TRBV27	CASSQPRAGTSGGASYEQYF
TRBJ2-3	TRBV15	CATSRDVLAGAGDTQYF